This T cell receptor beta chain was identified in a study of cytomegalovirus exposure and HLA in healthy donors (dated by TCRdb to about 2017). Describing the broader study: An earlier analysis of 587 of the donors reported 276 Gb of sequence data and roughly 120 million unique TCR beta sequences obtained from approximately 180 million T cells. Rather than using new phenotypic data, the later analysis identified candidate immune exposures from TCR beta sequences and from how often those sequences occurred across donors. The number of typed donors differed by locus: about 620-640 for A, B, C, DRB1 and DQB1; approximately 540 for DQA1; fewer than 610 for DPA1; and 450 to 480 for DPB1. To decide whether each TCR beta V gene segment behaved as functional or pseudogenic, an earlier analysis of 587 of the donors relied on high-throughput TCR beta sequencing. An early release that covered approximately 600 HLA-typed donors contained approximately 300 gigabases of sequencing data and approximately 85 million unique TCR sequences. Donor age, sex, ethnicity and CMV serostatus were compiled alongside the repertoire data. Of the roughly 400 genotyped donors, approximately 83% fell in the genetic ancestry cluster associated with self-reported Caucasian donors. To predict cytomegalovirus infection status, the study combined high-throughput TCR immunosequencing, statistical association of individual TCRs with disease status, and machine learning. Along with the roughly 670-subject first cohort, a separate validation cohort of more than 90 different subjects was used. To study patterns of TCR occurrence, a later analysis re-analyzed previously published TCR beta repertoires from 550 to 800 donors and added high-resolution HLA genotyping. Both class I and class II loci were covered by HLA typing, at four-digit resolution. Using immunosequencing, the study profiled T cell repertoires from 550 to 750 subjects and related those repertoires to cytomegalovirus serostatus. A later genetic analysis used genome-wide SNP genotypes for about 55% of the 666 donors, treating that subset as a discovery cohort. Roughly five DR-DQ haplotypes were treated as single units for association and clustering because of strong linkage in the cohort. All discovery cohort repertoires had been generated using a single sequencing platform. The aim of the study was to test whether cataloging public T cell receptors could identify signatures of past pathogen exposure. Among under 450 genotyped donors of the cohort, an average of roughly 240,000 unique TCR beta nucleotide sequences were sequenced per donor, about a sixth of them non-productive. Points the paper makes about the study in general: A further reported finding was that TCR beta sequences accurately predicted the HLA-A and HLA-B alleles for most subjects in the first cohort. Presence/absence analyses assumed roughly uniform sequencing depth across donors, an assumption that may not hold. In a later analysis, the rate of TCR association differed among HLA loci, with DRB1 alleles having the most associated TCRs and HLA-C alleles having the fewest. A cluster of highly shared sequence variants was judged likely to represent a technical artifact of the sequencing pipeline. A later genetic analysis reported fewer N-insertions in productive TCRs among donors in an Asian-associated ancestry cluster than the roughly 690-donor mean. Immune exposure information for the cohort was limited to CMV serostatus. A later analysis found that most CMV-associated TCR beta chains appeared HLA-restricted, with HLA associations seemingly driven largely by CMV exposure. A later analysis reported that several top co-occurrence clusters appeared linked to parvovirus B19, influenza, CMV and Epstein-Barr virus. The 87-base-pair reads could not distinguish some IMGT-functional V segments, including TRBV6-2 and TRBV6-3, so those segments were excluded. A few of the identified cytomegalovirus-associated TCR beta chains were confirmed in vitro to be specific for cytomegalovirus antigens. Because counts were too low, approximately 18 rarely observed V segments, including chromosome 9 orphons, were excluded from the earlier analysis of some 590 of the donors. The authors suggested that the approach could potentially be generalized to other disease states and immunological phenotypes. A later genetic analysis associated a missense DCLRE1C variant with V-gene and J-gene trimming of TCR beta chains, and an independent cohort replicated the association. Broadly in line with IMGT annotations, most TCR beta V segments showed up in productive rearrangements about 90% or about 30% of the time in an earlier analysis of around 600 of the donors. While some public TCRs were present in many individuals, most TCR sequences turned up only very rarely across donors. The cohort was sequenced for TCR beta chains only, and without alpha or paired-chain data the features that could be detected were limited. Because HLA typing was unavailable for some donors at each locus, only the typed subset was used in association tests. In a later analysis, about 17,000 TCR beta sequences were associated with specific HLA alleles at a false discovery rate of 0.05. The study gave a list of 150 to 200 TCR beta chains associated with cytomegalovirus. Linkage disequilibrium might explain the correlated functional status among segregating V segments, but an unknown experimental factor could not be excluded. Strong co-occurrence of HLA alleles, especially DR and DQ, made assigning TCR associations to individual alleles difficult. A later analysis found that HLA-associated TCR beta chains were more clonally expanded and had lower generation probabilities than equally common non-associated chains. Cytomegalovirus status was reported to be diagnosed by the classifier with high specificity and sensitivity in both the original and validation cohorts.

As to this clone: This receptor's antigen is unknown. The input lacks base qualities; no much larger clone sits a single base away.

There are 16 amino acids in the CDR3, from cysteine to phenylalanine inclusive. Only the CDR3 DNA is retained, 48 bases long and in frame from the first base. After removal of 2 bases from V and 5 bases from J, the junction retains 11 bases not matched to a gene. According to the germline V gene, CDR1 reads MNHNS and CDR2 reads SASEGT. The library was produced with the immunoSEQ multiplex PCR assay. The multiplex PCR relied on a mix of 60 forward primers for TCR Vbeta segments and 13 reverse primers for TCR Jbeta segments. The CDR3 region of rearranged TCR beta genes was amplified from genomic DNA with a multiplex PCR assay. The amplified TCR beta libraries were sequenced on the Illumina HiSeq System as 87-base-pair reads. Per the authors' processing: Across the roughly 600 repertoires, a later analysis counted around 80 million unique TCR beta chains, about 10 million of which were shared by at least two donors. Raw reads were error-corrected and collapsed into unique sequences with a nearest-neighbor algorithm that merged closely related sequences to remove PCR and sequencing errors. To assign V, D and J gene segments, CDR3 sequences were aligned to IMGT reference sequences. For a sequence to be retained, a match of at least six nucleotides to both a V gene segment and a J gene segment was required. A rearrangement was called productive if the CDR3 had no stop codons and remained in frame with V and J, and every other rearrangement was called non-productive. CDR3 was defined according to IMGT convention as the region running from the second conserved V-encoded cysteine to the conserved J-encoded phenylalanine. The earlier analysis of approximately 590 of the donors excluded any sequence lacking an unambiguous match to a single V gene segment. An earlier analysis of several hundred of the donors called V segments functional above 56.7% productive rearrangements and segregating when the between-donor standard deviation exceeded 5%. A statistical classification framework was developed to diagnose cytomegalovirus status using the catalog of TCR beta chain sequences. In a later analysis, V and J genes were assigned by comparing TCR nucleotide sequences against IMGT/GENE-DB human TR gene sequences. Using the TCRdist pipeline, a later analysis assigned CDR3 sequences along with most-parsimonious VDJ recombination scenarios. In a later analysis, every TCR beta chain was defined by the combination of its CDR3 amino acid sequence and its V-gene family, and reads without a unique V-gene family were dropped. As a way to deal with suspected cross-contamination and a sequencing artifact, a later analysis dropped 640 or so nucleotide sequences that were highly shared and had low generation probability. In a later analysis, a clonal expansion index was calculated for each public chain from normalized within-repertoire ranks of inferred template counts. In a later analysis, generation probabilities were computed using a VDJ recombination model fitted to out-of-frame rearrangements, and the results were checked against IGoR. Hypergeometric tests were used in a later analysis to score TCR-TCR, TCR-HLA and TCR-CMV co-occurrence, with a repertoire-size bias correction applied to the TCR pairs. In a later analysis, false discovery rates were estimated by permuting HLA or CMV assignments 20 times. A later analysis grouped co-occurring TCRs with DBSCAN, adding TCRdist sequence similarity when clustering within HLA-allele-positive subsets. For co-occurrence clustering, repertoires with fewer than 30,000 or more than 120,000 public chains were excluded, along with a handful of repertoires with anomalous nucleotide sharing. Sourced from immuneACCESS, this table was stored by TCRdb with only in-frame sequences that have V and J called. A share of the clones is absent; for the studies checked, an unresolved V gene accounts for under half, and the remainder has no known explanation. The DNA was the basis for D and trimming; V, J and clone size are from that table. This sample comprises 95,000 or so clones, roughly 79% of them detected only once. The top ten hold around 4.2% of the sample.

The cohort comprised some 730 healthy bone marrow donors. At the time of sampling, all cohort members were nominally healthy, though unrecorded immune exposures were likely present. The donor tested CMV seropositive, placing the donor among the 250 to 350 seropositive members of the cohort. A peripheral blood sample was collected from each donor, and TCR beta sequencing was performed on peripheral blood mononuclear cells. The Qiagen DNeasy Blood Extraction Kit was used to extract genomic DNA from the blood cell samples. The clonotype comes from a woman in her 70s in good health and CMV-seropositive. This chain is built from TRBV6-1 and TRBJ2-7; 8 bases in the middle match TRBD2. The sequencing input was PBMCs. The CDR3 protein: CASSEFRSGSGNEQYF. The DNA sequence reads TGTGCCAGCAGTGAATTCCGGAGCGGGAGTGGGAACGAGCAGTACTTC.